The 26 T cell receptor beta chains presented below share a single source sample, sequenced in a study of CD8 T cells in Susac syndrome. Roughly 0.45 to 1 ug RNA was reverse transcribed with random hexamers. Each CDR3 protein is one row after TCRdb ran MiXCR on the immunoSEQ multiplex PCR reads. Of more than 150,000 distinct CDR3 sequences in the sample, about 92% were seen once. Sample: CD4+ T cells from PBMCs. The origin of the receptors is a human donor in good health.

In DNA form, the CDR3 reads TGTGCCAGCAGCTCCAGGTACAGAGGGGTGGGCAATCAGCCCCAGCATTTT. Protein sequence: CASSSRYRGVGNQPQHF. J is TRBJ1-5 and V is TRBV11-1, with D possibly being TRBD1 (5 bases). V was pared by 4 bases and J by 2 bases, with 18 bases between. Germline CDR1 is SGHAT and CDR2 is FQDESV (reference sequence). The CDR3 contains 17 residues.

J is TRBJ2-1 and V is TRBV21-1; TRBD1 is the table's D call and was not checked against the DNA. TRBV21-1 represents a pseudogene. This CDR3 region has 13 residues. The CDR3 DNA reads TGTGCCAGCGGGCGGCCCGGGAACAATGAGCAGTTCTTC. Amino acid sequence: CASGRPGNNEQFF.

The V gene is TRBV18, the J gene TRBJ1-1, with TRBD1 identical over 9 bases. The CDR3 is 16 amino acids. Trimming took 3 bases from V and 6 from J; bases not matched to a gene: 11. Germline loops: CDR1 KGHSH, CDR2 LQKENI. The CDR3 nucleotides are TGTGCCAGCTCACCTAGTAGGACAGGGGATTACGCTGAAGCTTTCTTT. This gives the protein CASSPSRTGDYAEAFF. The variable domain in full, completed from reference TRBV18 and TRBJ1-1, reads NAGVMQNPRHLVRRRGQEARLRCSPMKGHSHVYWYRQLPEEGLKFMVYLQKENIIDESGMPKERFSAEFPKEGPSILRIQQVVRGDSAAYFCASSPSRTGDYAEAFFGQGTRLTVV.

The genes are TRBV2 and TRBJ1-2, with D tentatively TRBD1 (5 bases). The CDR3 runs 13 residues. CDR1 and CDR2 (germline): SNHLY, FYNNEI. The V end was cut by 8 bases, the J end by 7 bases, with 17 bases between. The CDR3 nucleotides read TGTGCCAGCGGGATAGGGGTGAAGAGTGGCTACACCTTC. It is translated as CASGIGVKSGYTF.

The chain uses TRBV4-1 and TRBJ2-5; D remains ambiguous. The CDR3 consists of 15 residues. The V end lost 7 bases, the J end lost 7 bases, and 22 bases lay between the germline ends. Per germline, CDR1 MGHRA and CDR2 YSYEKL. CDR3 coding DNA: TGCGCCAGCACCGAAGACCTTGGGGTCCTGGGGACCCAGTACTTC. Translating it yields CASTEDLGVLGTQYF.

This clonotype was found once. The V gene is TRBV7-2, the J gene TRBJ2-7; 7 positions match TRBD2. Germline V CDR1 and CDR2: SGHTA, FQGNSA. The CDR3 spans 14 residues. V was clipped by 5 bases and J by 7 bases; unmatched bases: 11. CDR3 nucleotides: TGTGCCAGCAGCACTAGCGTAGATATTTGGGAGCAGTACTTC. Translation gives CASSTSVDIWEQYF.

CDR3 in DNA: TGTGCCAGCAGTTACGACCCGCAAACTACCTACGAGCAGTACTTC. Amino acid sequence: CASSYDPQTTYEQYF. The V and J genes are TRBV6-6 and TRBJ2-7; no reliable D call. This CDR3 contains 15 residues. From germline, CDR1 is MNHNY and CDR2 SVGAGI (reference sequence). V lost 2 bases, J lost 2 bases, and 13 bases lay in between.

The chain couples TRBV20-1 to TRBJ1-1; D ambiguous. The ends were cut back, 4 bases at V and 4 bases at J, with 13 bases in the middle. This CDR3 has 13 residues. Germline V lookup: CDR1 DFQATT, CDR2 SNEGSKA (reference sequence). CDR3 bases: TGCAGTGCTACCCCCGGAGGCTCCACTGAAGCTTTCTTT. Encoded protein: CSATPGGSTEAFF.

The chain is built from TRBV6-5 and TRBJ1-1; no definite D call. Germline loops: CDR1 MNHEY, CDR2 SVGAGI. The CDR3 is 14 residues long. The V end lost 6 bases, the J end lost 2 bases, and 13 bases lay between the germline ends. The CDR3 bases are TGTGCCAGCAGCAAAAACACGGTAAACACTGAAGCTTTCTTT. This codes for CASSKNTVNTEAFF.

The chain is built from TRBV5-1 and TRBJ2-7; no reliable D call. The germline CDR1 and CDR2 sequences are SGHRS and YFSETQ. The CDR3 sequence is 13 residues long. V was pared by 1 base and J by 1 base, with 6 bases between. The CDR3, as DNA: TGCGCCAGCAGCTTGTTCGGATCCTACGAGCAGTACTTC. This encodes CASSLFGSYEQYF.

This sequence joins TRBV29-1 and TRBJ2-5; TRBD2 might be the D (6 bases). Trimming stripped 6 bases from V and 4 bases from J, with 12 bases between. Germline V gene data show CDR1 as SQVTM and CDR2 as ANQGSEA. This CDR3 contains 12 residues. The CDR3 here is CSVTEGVETQYF. The CDR3 DNA reads as TGCAGCGTGACGGAGGGAGTAGAGACCCAGTACTTC.

V gene TRBV6-6 combines with J gene TRBJ1-1; TRBD1 aligns across 8 bases. The CDR3 contains 13 residues. Germline CDR1 and CDR2: MNHNY and SVGAGI (reference sequence). Trimming at V came to 3 bases and at J to 11 bases, leaving 8 bases not matched to a gene. The CDR3 is CASSYSGGQVAFF. The CDR3 nucleotides read TGTGCCAGCAGTTATTCAGGGGGCCAGGTGGCTTTCTTT.

The chain links TRBV20-1 to TRBJ1-1; D unclear. The CDR3 runs to 10 residues. Germline lookup yields CDR1 DFQATT and CDR2 SNEGSKA (reference sequence). V lost 6 bases to trimming and J lost 10 bases, with 12 bases between them. The CDR3 sequence is CSAPVVGAFF. The DNA of the CDR3 is TGCAGTGCCCCAGTAGTCGGAGCTTTCTTT.

The chain has TRBV7-8 and TRBJ1-1; no firm D call. The ends were cut back, 2 bases at V and 4 bases at J, with 11 bases in the middle. Germline CDR1 reads SGHVS; CDR2 reads FQNEAQ. This CDR3 has 14 amino acids. The CDR3 DNA reads TGTGCCAGCAGCTTATCTTCCGGTCTCACTGAAGCTTTCTTT. Protein sequence: CASSLSSGLTEAFF.

The chain links TRBV28 to TRBJ2-3; no clear D gene. Germline values: CDR1 MDHEN, CDR2 SYDVKM. The CDR3 sequence is 13 residues long. V was clipped by 4 bases and J by 0 bases, with 5 bases between them. The CDR3 loop is CASSSWSTDTQYF. DNA for the CDR3: TGTGCCAGCAGTTCCTGGAGCACAGATACGCAGTATTTT.

The J gene is TRBJ2-5, the V gene TRBV7-2; TRBD1 is a possible D gene (6 bases). This CDR3 is built from 14 residues. Per the germline V gene, CDR1 is SGHTA and CDR2 is FQGNSA. Trimming left V 3 bases short and J 5 bases short, with 13 bases between. In DNA, the CDR3 is TGTGCCAGCAGCTTCCATGGGGGCGGGGAGACCCAGTACTTC. It yields the protein CASSFHGGGETQYF.

The J gene is TRBJ2-1, the V gene TRBV7-2; no clear D. Looked up from germline, CDR1 is SGHTA and CDR2 is FQGNSA. Trimming left V 1 base short and J 11 bases short, with 15 bases between. The CDR3 runs to 14 residues. In DNA form, the CDR3 reads TGTGCCAGCAGCTTAGGGGGAATACCTGAGAAGCAGTTCTTC. This translates into CASSLGGIPEKQFF.

V and J are TRBV12-3 or TRBV12-4 and TRBJ1-5; 10 nucleotides match TRBD1. The CDR3 is 16 residues long. V shed 6 bases and J 2 bases; nucleotides not matched to a gene: 7. The CDR3 nucleotides read TGTGCCAGCAGGCGGACAGGGGGGGATGGCAATCAGCCCCAGCATTTT. This gives the protein CASRRTGGDGNQPQHF.

The genes are TRBV20-1 and TRBJ2-1; 14 bases map to TRBD2. Looked up from germline, CDR1 is DFQATT and CDR2 is SNEGSKA (reference sequence). With 6 bases clipped from V and 9 bases from J, the junction kept 4 bases outside the gene matches. This CDR3 is built from 13 residues. CDR3 sequence: CSAGGLAGVEQFF. For the CDR3, the DNA is TGCAGTGCAGGGGGACTAGCGGGGGTTGAGCAGTTCTTC.

The V and J genes are TRBV28 and TRBJ2-7; TRBD1 matches 12 bases. The V gene's germline CDR1 is MDHEN and CDR2 SYDVKM. The CDR3 has 15 amino acids. V dropped 5 bases and J dropped 7; count of bases not matched to a gene: 9. This chain's CDR3 is CASSTPGQGAREQYF. As DNA, the CDR3 is TGTGCCAGCAGTACGCCGGGACAGGGGGCGAGGGAGCAGTACTTC. The variable domain in full, completed from reference TRBV28 and TRBJ2-7, reads DVKVTQSSRYLVKRTGEKVFLECVQDMDHENMFWYRQDPGLGLRLIYFSYDVKMKEKGDIPEGYSVSREKKERFSLILESASTNQTSMYLCASSTPGQGAREQYFGPGTRLTVT.

The rearrangement links TRBV29-1 to TRBJ2-6, with a possible D match to TRBD2 (7 bases). The germline V and J ends were trimmed by 3 bases and 0 bases, with 12 bases remaining between them. Germline-derived CDR1 and CDR2 are SQVTM and ANQGSEA. The length of the CDR3 is 16 residues. The CDR3 DNA sequence: TGCAGCGTTGACGGGGGGCCCTCCTCTGGGGCCAACGTCCTGACTTTC. Its translation: CSVDGGPSSGANVLTF.

The chain recombines TRBV3-1 with TRBJ2-2; D ambiguous. The CDR3 has 15 residues. Between the trimmed V and J ends, which lost 2 bases and 0 bases, there was a span of 7 bases. Looked up from germline, CDR1 is LGHDT and CDR2 is YNNKEL (reference sequence). The CDR3: CASSQRGTNTGELFF. The CDR3 DNA reads as TGTGCCAGCAGCCAACGTGGAACGAACACCGGGGAGCTGTTTTTT.

The chain combines TRBV30 with TRBJ1-2; no clear D gene. V lost 3 bases to trimming and J lost 0 bases, with 14 bases between them. Germline-derived CDR1 and CDR2 are GTSNPN and SVGIG (reference sequence). The CDR3 is 15 amino acids. The CDR3 bases are TGTGCCTGGAGGCCCCTATGGTTAGCTAACTATGGCTACACCTTC. This translates into CAWRPLWLANYGYTF. Filled out from reference TRBV30 and TRBJ1-2, the complete variable domain reads SQTIHQWPATLVQPVGSPLSLECTVEGTSNPNLYWYRQAAGRGLQLLFYSVGIGQISSEVPQNLSASRPQDRQFILSSKKLLLSDSGFYLCAWRPLWLANYGYTFGSGTRLTVV.

The DNA for the CDR3 is TGTGCCAGCAGCCAAGCCTCCTCCTACAATGAGCAGTTCTTC. Amino acids: CASSQASSYNEQFF. This chain connects TRBV14 to TRBJ2-1; no definite D call. Germline CDR1 reads SGHDN; CDR2 reads FVKESK. The CDR3 is 14 amino acids. Trimming removed 1 base from V and 0 bases from J, with 4 bases in between. Full variable domain (outside the CDR3, taken from reference TRBV14 and TRBJ2-1): EAGVTQFPSHSVIEKGQTVTLRCDPISGHDNLYWYRRVMGKEIKFLLHFVKESKQDESGMPNNRFLAERTGGTYSTLKVQPAELEDSGVYFCASSQASSYNEQFFGPGTRLTVL.

V usage is TRBV7-9 and J usage is TRBJ2-3; 12 bases map to TRBD1. CDR1 SEHNR and CDR2 FQNEAQ come from the germline V gene (reference sequence). V lost 5 bases, J lost 5 bases, and 5 bases stayed unmatched. The CDR3 consists of 15 residues. The CDR3, as DNA: TGTGCCAGCAGCATGGGACAGGGGGCGCAAGATACGCAGTATTTT. Its translation is CASSMGQGAQDTQYF.

This chain uses TRBV19 with TRBJ2-1, with 7 nucleotides matching TRBD2. With V trimmed by 6 bases and J by 7 bases, 3 bases remained unmatched. Germline lookup yields CDR1 LNHDA and CDR2 SQIVND (reference sequence). The CDR3 covers 12 residues. The CDR3: CASRMRGNEQFF. Written as DNA, the CDR3 is TGTGCCAGTAGGATGCGGGGGAATGAGCAGTTCTTC.